Listed below are T cell receptor beta chains from one sample, sequenced in a study of blood T cell repertoires in COVID-19. Sequencing used immunoSEQ multiplex PCR; TCRdb keeps in-frame clones, though not all of them. The sample lists hundreds of thousands of clones, about 86% occurring once. Sequencing used peripheral blood. The receptors were gathered from a woman in her fifties or sixties with acute or convalescent COVID-19. CDR3s include the opening cysteine and the closing phenylalanine or tryptophan. The D gene is left open where the match is weak. Clone size is stated in some rows and not others, as once, few, many or a class when expanded.

len: 15
v_gene: TRBV2
abundance: NA
d_gene: NA
j_gene: TRBJ1-5
CDR3aa: CASSALGQSNQPQHF
CDR3nt: TGTGCCAGCAGTGCCCTGGGGCAGAGCAATCAGCCCCAGCATTTT

len: 12
v_gene: TRBV6-6
abundance: many
d_gene: NA
j_gene: TRBJ2-1
CDR3aa: CASSTPDNEQFF
CDR3nt: TGTGCCAGCAGCACCCCAGACAATGAGCAGTTCTTC

len: 12
v_gene: TRBV20-1
abundance: NA
d_gene: TRBD2
j_gene: TRBJ2-1
CDR3aa: CSASDGRGEQFF
CDR3nt: TGCAGTGCTAGTGACGGGAGGGGGGAGCAGTTCTTC

len: 14
v_gene: TRBV18
abundance: NA
d_gene: TRBD2
j_gene: TRBJ2-7
CDR3aa: CASSTGLAGGGQYF
CDR3nt: TGTGCCAGCTCCACGGGACTAGCGGGAGGCGGGCAGTACTTC

len: 16
v_gene: TRBV25-1
abundance: NA
d_gene: TRBD2
j_gene: TRBJ2-7
CDR3aa: CASPTERLAGVHEQYF
CDR3nt: TGTGCCAGCCCTACAGAAAGACTAGCGGGAGTCCACGAGCAGTACTTC

len: 13
v_gene: TRBV19
abundance: once
d_gene: NA
j_gene: TRBJ2-7
CDR3aa: CASSTSAGYEQYF
CDR3nt: TGTGCCAGTAGTACCTCGGCGGGTTACGAGCAGTACTTC

len: 14
v_gene: TRBV28
abundance: NA
d_gene: NA
j_gene: TRBJ1-2
CDR3aa: CASSSLPGLYGYTF
CDR3nt: TGTGCCAGCAGTAGTTTACCGGGACTCTATGGCTACACCTTC

len: 12
v_gene: TRBV5-6
abundance: NA
d_gene: NA
j_gene: TRBJ2-3
CDR3aa: CASSIVPDTQYF
CDR3nt: TGTGCCAGCAGCATAGTCCCGGATACGCAGTATTTT

len: 15
v_gene: TRBV27
abundance: NA
d_gene: NA
j_gene: TRBJ2-7
CDR3aa: CASRIGGNAPYEQYF
CDR3nt: TGTGCCAGCAGAATAGGCGGGAACGCCCCCTACGAGCAGTACTTC

len: 16
v_gene: TRBV19
abundance: NA
d_gene: NA
j_gene: TRBJ1-3
CDR3aa: CASSVAGLSSGNTIYF
CDR3nt: TGTGCCAGTAGTGTTGCGGGACTTTCCTCTGGAAACACCATATATTTT

len: 13
v_gene: TRBV7-2
abundance: NA
d_gene: NA
j_gene: TRBJ2-5
CDR3aa: CASSLTYQETQYF
CDR3nt: TGTGCCAGCAGCTTAACTTATCAAGAGACCCAGTACTTC